These T cell receptor beta chains were read from a single sample in a study of blood T cell repertoires in COVID-19. Sequencing was performed with immunoSEQ multiplex PCR; in TCRdb, only in-frame clones are kept and a portion is missing. This sample yields 350,000 to 400,000 clones, of which just under 90% are seen a single time; 1.5% to 2% belongs to the top ten. The sequenced material came from PBMCs or T cells enriched from blood (not recorded which). The receptors stem from a woman in her twenties or thirties who had recovered from COVID-19. Each CDR3 is given with its conserved first and last residue. D genes are given only for firm matches. Clone size is stated in some rows and not others, as once, few, many or a class when expanded.

abundance	v_gene	d_gene	j_gene	CDR3nt	CDR3aa
.	TRBV13	.	TRBJ1-4	TGTGCCAGCAGCTTAGCAGGTGCGGGACGAATCAATGAAAAACTGTTTTTT	CASSLAGAGRINEKLFF
few	TRBV4-3	TRBD1	TRBJ2-7	TGCGCCAGCAGCCAAGGACAGGGGGAAAGTTACGAGCAGTACTTC	CASSQGQGESYEQYF
.	TRBV19	.	TRBJ1-5	TGTGCCAGTAAACCACAGGGTCCCCTCCGTCAGCCCCAGCATTTT	CASKPQGPLRQPQHF
.	TRBV2	.	TRBJ1-5	TGTGCCAGCGGTGAAACAGGGTATCAGCCCCAGCATTTT	CASGETGYQPQHF
.	TRBV30	.	TRBJ1-4	TGTGCCTGGAGTCTAGGAACGTTAACTAATGAAAAACTGTTTTTT	CAWSLGTLTNEKLFF
.	TRBV5-5	TRBD1	TRBJ2-5	TGTGCCAGCAATTCGATCGGACAGGGTGCCTACTTC	CASNSIGQGAYF
.	TRBV5-1	TRBD1	TRBJ2-4	TGCGCCAGCAGCTTAGGACAGGTCGGGAACATTCAGTACTTC	CASSLGQVGNIQYF
.	TRBV3-1/TRBV3-2	.	TRBJ1-2	TGTGCCAGCAGCCAAGATTGGGCAGGGTTTGGCTACACCTTC	CASSQDWAGFGYTF
.	TRBV19	.	TRBJ1-3	TGTGCCAGTAGTGACAGGAGCTCTGGAAACACCATATATTTT	CASSDRSSGNTIYF
.	TRBV6-5	TRBD1	TRBJ1-6	TGTGCCAGCAGCGGGGGACAGTTAAATTCACCCCTCCACTTT	CASSGGQLNSPLHF
.	TRBV5-4	.	TRBJ1-1	TGTGCCAGCAGCTCGACCCGGAGGTTTACTGAAGCTTTCTTT	CASSSTRRFTEAFF
once	TRBV5-1	.	TRBJ1-2	TGCGCCAGCAGCCGGGACATAATCTATGGCTACACCTTC	CASSRDIIYGYTF
.	TRBV5-1	TRBD1	TRBJ2-3	TGCGCCAGCAGCTTTTCAGGGACAGGCAGGGCAGATACGCAGTATTTT	CASSFSGTGRADTQYF
.	TRBV15	TRBD2	TRBJ2-7	TGTGCCACCAGACCGGGACTAGCGGGAGGCGAGCAGTACTTC	CATRPGLAGGEQYF